This T cell receptor beta chain was sequenced for a study of shared clonotypes between healthy human individuals. The CDR3 length is 16 residues. Germline lookup yields CDR1 LGHNA and CDR2 YNFKEQ. This table comes from immunoSEQ multiplex PCR, and its TCRdb copy is limited to in-frame clones, with some not included. Of about half a million clones in the sample, 60% to 80% are singletons; the top ten hold more than 10%. In regard to this clone: Just one base apart from a much larger clone, this may be a read error. This specimen includes other DNA sequences encoding the same CDR3.

The healthy adult donors were HIV-negative and reported no recent acute infections or vaccinations. This chain links TRBV4-2 with TRBJ2-5, with D tentatively TRBD2 (6 bases). Matching the DNA end better, TRBJ2-7 makes the J call doubtful. The material sequenced was PBMCs. This TCR was sampled from a woman in her 40s in good health. Some clones in this sample may be carry-over from other donors' samples. The CDR3 sequence: CASSPGMRDSSYEQYF. CDR3 bases: TGTGCCAGCAGCCCGGGGATGCGGGACTCCTCCTACGAGCAGTACTTC.